The following is a T cell receptor beta chain sequence with its context. The data stem from a study of blood T cell repertoires in COVID-19. Per the authors' pipeline: How many nucleated cells were present was estimated from reference gene primer amplification. Here immunoSEQ multiplex PCR was the method, and the copy in TCRdb shows in-frame clones only, minus some. Clonal size and the V and J genes are those of that table, whereas D and trimming came from the DNA. The sample has about 97,000 clones, almost 95% seen once. In germline, CDR1 is MGHRA, CDR2 YSYEKL. The CDR3 spans 17 residues. J lost 7 bases, V lost 6 bases, and 17 bases had no gene match.

This chain links TRBV4-1 with TRBJ1-4; 7 nucleotides align to TRBD1. Material for sequencing was peripheral blood. The sequence was collected from a man aged 50-59 years with active COVID-19. The CDR3 DNA sequence: TGCGCCAGCAGTCAGCGGCTGGCCGGGACAGCCCTTGAAAAACTGTTTTTT. Translation: CASSQRLAGTALEKLFF.